The 8 T cell receptor beta chains below come from one sample, sequenced in a study of shared clonotypes between healthy human individuals. Profiled with immunoSEQ multiplex PCR; TCRdb holds only in-frame clones, not every one. Of 2 million to 3 million clones in the sample, 93% were seen once. Sequencing used naive CD4+ T cells from PBMCs. Noted subset: CD45RA+ positively selected. Receptors were obtained from a man younger than 35 in good health. Some clones in this sample may be carry-over from other donors' samples.

The gene calls are TRBV5-1 and TRBJ1-2; D gene uncertain. The CDR3 runs 14 residues. V shed 0 bases and J shed 4 bases, with 10 bases lying between them. Germline V gene lookup returns CDR1 SGHRS and CDR2 YFSETQ. The CDR3 spells CASSLAAESYGYTF. The CDR3 DNA sequence: TGCGCCAGCAGCTTGGCTGCGGAAAGCTATGGCTACACCTTC.

V is TRBV28 and J is TRBJ1-2; the D gene is possibly TRBD1 (6 bases). The CDR3 loop spans 23 amino acids. CDR1 is MDHEN and CDR2 is SYDVKM in the germline V gene. V was clipped by 3 bases and J by 3 bases, with 38 bases between them. Here the CDR3 DNA reads TGTGCCAGCAGTTTGTTTTTATTCAAACCGACGACGGACAGTCTCATGTGGGACTATGGCTACACCTTC. As protein: CASSLFLFKPTTDSLMWDYGYTF.

The V gene is TRBV28, the J gene TRBJ2-2; perhaps TRBD1 as D (5 bases). The germline CDR1 and CDR2 sequences are MDHEN and SYDVKM. The V end lost 2 bases, the J end lost 0 bases, and 7 bases lay between the germline ends. The CDR3 sequence is 15 residues long. CDR3 nucleotide sequence: TGTGCCAGCAGTTTACAGGGTTCGAACACCGGGGAGCTGTTTTTT. Translated, it gives CASSLQGSNTGELFF.

A remark on this clone: Other nucleotide sequences in the sample specify the same CDR3. V and J are TRBV6-5 and TRBJ2-1; 11 bases fit TRBD2. Germline values: CDR1 MNHEY, CDR2 SVGAGI. With 5 bases clipped from V and 4 bases from J, the junction kept 4 bases outside the gene matches. CDR3 length: 15 amino acids. CDR3 bases: TGTGCCAGCAGTCCAACTAGCGGGAGTTACAATGAGCAGTTCTTC. As protein: CASSPTSGSYNEQFF.

The chain recombines TRBV28 with TRBJ2-5, with D tentatively TRBD1 (6 bases). The V and J ends lost 4 bases and 1 base respectively, with 10 bases between them. The CDR3 contains 14 residues. Germline V CDR1 and CDR2: MDHEN, SYDVKM. CDR3 region: CASSYDRFQETQYF. The CDR3 DNA follows: TGTGCCAGCAGTTATGACAGGTTCCAAGAGACCCAGTACTTC.

The chain recombines TRBV9 with TRBJ2-5, with TRBD2 matching 9 bases. This CDR3 has 13 residues. Germline values: CDR1 SGDLS, CDR2 YYNGEE. V lost 5 bases and J lost 3; bases outside the gene matches: 2. CDR3 sequence (DNA): TGTGCCAGCAGGCGGACTAGCGAAGAGACCCAGTACTTC. The encoded protein is CASRRTSEETQYF.

This CDR3 is CASSLRLGATNEKLFF. CDR3 nucleotides: TGTGCCAGCAGCTTACGGCTGGGTGCAACTAATGAAAAACTGTTTTTT. The V gene is TRBV11-2, the J gene TRBJ1-4; no definite D call. CDR3 length: 16 amino acids. With 2 bases removed from V and 0 bases from J, the gap between germline ends came to 10 bases. Per germline, CDR1 SGHAT and CDR2 FQNNGV. The full variable domain, its missing parts supplied by reference TRBV11-2 and TRBJ1-4, is EAGVAQSPRYKIIEKRQSVAFWCNPISGHATLYWYQQILGQGPKLLIQFQNNGVVDDSQLPKDRFSAERLKGVDSTLKIQPAKLEDSAVYLCASSLRLGATNEKLFFGSGTQLSVL.

The chain couples TRBV27 to TRBJ2-4; TRBD2 aligns across 10 bases. The CDR3 length is 17 residues. The V gene's germline CDR1 is MNHEY and CDR2 SMNVEV (reference sequence). The junction had 7 bases not matched to a gene; V was cut back by 5 bases and J by 0 bases. The CDR3 DNA sequence: TGTGCCAGCAGTGCGGATGGACTAGCGGAAGCCAAAAACATTCAGTACTTC. This codes for CASSADGLAEAKNIQYF.